This TCR beta chain was documented in a study of cytomegalovirus exposure and HLA in healthy donors (dated by TCRdb to the late 2010s). In the study overall: An earlier analysis of approximately 640 of the donors reported about 250 Gb of sequence data and approximately 110 million unique TCR beta sequences from about 179 million T cells. The study aimed to test whether signatures of past pathogen exposure could be identified by cataloging public T cell receptors. Of the roughly 400 genotyped donors, roughly 80% were placed in the genetic ancestry cluster associated with self-reported Caucasian donors. In a later analysis, previously published TCR beta repertoires from some 640 donors were re-analyzed and high-resolution HLA genotyping was added so that TCR occurrence patterns could be studied. Donor age, sex, ethnicity and CMV serostatus were collected together with the repertoire data. To decide whether each TCR beta V gene segment behaved as functional or pseudogenic, an earlier analysis of approximately 590 of the donors relied on high-throughput TCR beta sequencing. To predict cytomegalovirus infection status, the study brought together high-throughput TCR immunosequencing, statistical association of individual TCRs with disease status, and machine learning. Class I and class II HLA loci were covered by the typing at four-digit resolution. On average, 235,054 unique TCR beta nucleotide sequences were sequenced per donor among fewer than 500 genotyped donors of the cohort, with roughly 18% of those sequences being non-productive. A separate validation cohort of 100 to 150 different subjects was used in addition to the 666-subject first cohort. Every discovery cohort repertoire had been produced on one sequencing platform. Because of strong linkage in the cohort, five DR-DQ haplotypes were treated as single units for association and clustering. The number of typed donors differed by locus: 629-630 for A, B, C, DRB1 and DQB1; about 520 for DQA1; fewer than 610 for DPA1; and some 470 for DPB1. Genome-wide SNP genotypes for about 65% of the 666 donors were used in a later genetic analysis, which treated that subset as a discovery cohort. Approximately 300 gigabases of sequencing data and approximately 91 million unique TCR sequences made up an early release that covered fewer than 650 HLA-typed donors. The study used immunosequencing to profile the T cell repertoires of under 700 subjects and linked those repertoires to cytomegalovirus serostatus. Rather than drawing on any new phenotypic data, the later analysis identified candidate immune exposures from TCR beta sequences and the way those sequences occurred across donors.

The method was the immunoSEQ multiplex PCR assay. For the multiplex PCR, a mixture combining 60 forward primers for TCR Vbeta segments and 13 reverse primers for TCR Jbeta segments was used. A multiplex PCR assay on genomic DNA amplified the CDR3 region of rearranged TCR beta genes. The Illumina HiSeq System was used to sequence the amplified TCR beta libraries as 87-base-pair reads. Per the authors' processing: A later analysis counted some 74 million unique TCR beta chains across the 666 repertoires, and some 11 million of these chains were shared by at least two donors. To remove PCR and sequencing errors, raw reads were error-corrected and collapsed into unique sequences using a nearest-neighbor algorithm that merged closely related sequences. Alignment of CDR3 sequences to IMGT reference sequences was used to assign V, D and J gene segments. For a sequence to be retained, a match of at least six nucleotides to both a V gene segment and a J gene segment was required. A rearrangement was called productive if the CDR3 had no stop codons and remained in frame with V and J, and every other rearrangement was called non-productive. Following IMGT convention, CDR3 was defined as the stretch from the second conserved V-encoded cysteine to the conserved J-encoded phenylalanine. Sequences without an unambiguous match to a single V gene segment were excluded from the earlier analysis of approximately 600 of the donors. An earlier analysis of about 590 of the donors classified V segments as functional when productive rearrangements were above 56.7% and as segregating when the standard deviation between donors was above 5%. A statistical classification framework was built for diagnosing cytomegalovirus status from the catalog of TCR beta chain sequences. V and J gene assignment, in a later analysis, came from comparing TCR nucleotide sequences with IMGT/GENE-DB human TR gene sequences. In a later analysis, CDR3 sequences and most-parsimonious VDJ recombination scenarios were assigned using the TCRdist pipeline. A later analysis defined each TCR beta chain by its CDR3 amino acid sequence plus V-gene family, and excluded reads lacking a unique V-gene family. To address suspected cross-contamination and a sequencing artifact, a later analysis removed roughly 640 highly shared, low-generation-probability nucleotide sequences. In a later analysis, a clonal expansion index for each public chain was calculated from normalized within-repertoire ranks of inferred template counts. Generation probabilities in a later analysis came from a VDJ recombination model fitted to out-of-frame rearrangements, and those results were checked against IGoR. In a later analysis, TCR-TCR, TCR-HLA and TCR-CMV co-occurrence was scored with hypergeometric tests, and a repertoire-size bias correction was applied to TCR pairs. A later analysis estimated false discovery rates by permuting HLA or CMV assignments 20 times. In a later analysis, co-occurring TCRs were grouped using DBSCAN, with TCRdist sequence similarity added in when clustering inside HLA-allele-positive subsets. Repertoires with fewer than 30,000 or more than 120,000 public chains were left out of co-occurrence clustering, as were about 5 repertoires with anomalous nucleotide sharing. TCRdb obtained this table from immuneACCESS and retained in-frame rearrangements with V and J assigned. These tables miss some clones; where compared with another copy, unresolved V genes account for less than half of the shortfall, and the remainder is unexplained. D and trimming come from the DNA, and the V and J calls and clone size come from that table. The sample yields about 160,000 clones; 80% were counted once. The ten biggest clones cover about 4.8% of the sample.

Notes on this clone: No cognate antigen has been identified for it. The input lacks base qualities; no much larger clone sits a single base away.

Trimming takes 1 base from V and 7 bases from J, and the germline ends sit 14 bases apart. From cysteine to phenylalanine, the CDR3 is 14 amino acids long. The CDR3 DNA has 42 bases and is translated from base 1. The germline V gene (reference sequence) provides CDR1 SEHNR and CDR2 FQNEAQ. The paper as a whole reports these results and caveats: CMV serostatus was the only immune exposure information available for the cohort. Assigning TCR associations to individual alleles was difficult when HLA alleles, especially DR and DQ, strongly co-occurred. HLA typing was unavailable for some donors at each locus, so association tests used only the typed subset. The study listed approximately 160 TCR beta chains as associated with cytomegalovirus. A later analysis found that TCR association rates varied across HLA loci, with DRB1 alleles showing the most associated TCRs and HLA-C alleles the fewest. A further reported finding was that TCR beta sequences accurately predicted the HLA-A and HLA-B alleles for most subjects in the first cohort. While some public TCRs were present in many individuals, most TCR sequences turned up only very rarely across donors. In an earlier analysis of some 500 of the donors, most TCR beta V segments appeared in productive rearrangements about 90% or about 30% of the time, broadly matching IMGT annotations. Linkage disequilibrium might explain the correlated functional status among segregating V segments, but an unknown experimental factor could not be excluded. In a later analysis, several top co-occurrence clusters were reported to appear linked to parvovirus B19, influenza, CMV and Epstein-Barr virus. The cohort was sequenced for TCR beta chains only, and without alpha or paired-chain data the features that could be detected were limited. A group of highly shared sequence variants was considered likely to be a technical artifact of the sequencing pipeline. In a later analysis, most CMV-associated TCR beta chains were found to appear HLA-restricted, with HLA associations seemingly driven largely by CMV exposure. Compared with equally common non-associated chains, HLA-associated TCR beta chains in a later analysis were more clonally expanded and had lower generation probabilities. A few of the identified cytomegalovirus-associated TCR beta chains were confirmed in vitro to be specific for cytomegalovirus antigens. Specific HLA alleles were associated with over 15,000 TCR beta sequences at a false discovery rate of 0.05 in a later analysis. The authors suggested that the approach could potentially be generalized to other disease states and immunological phenotypes. Because the 87-base-pair reads could not distinguish some IMGT-functional V segments, including TRBV6-2 and TRBV6-3, those segments were excluded. The classifier was reported to diagnose cytomegalovirus status with high specificity and sensitivity in both the original and validation cohorts. Over 15 rarely observed V segments, including chromosome 9 orphons, were excluded from the earlier analysis of approximately 600 of the donors because counts were too low. Roughly uniform sequencing depth across donors was assumed in presence/absence analyses, although this assumption may not hold. A later genetic analysis reported fewer N-insertions in productive TCRs among donors in an Asian-associated ancestry cluster than the roughly 620-donor mean. An association between a missense DCLRE1C variant and V-gene and J-gene trimming of TCR beta chains was found in a later genetic analysis and replicated in an independent cohort.

The cohort consisted of approximately 670 healthy bone marrow donors. At the time of sampling, all cohort members were nominally healthy, though unrecorded immune exposures were likely present. The donor was CMV seronegative and was included in the group of a few hundred seronegative cohort members. A peripheral blood sample was collected from each donor, and TCR beta sequencing was performed on peripheral blood mononuclear cells. The Qiagen DNeasy Blood Extraction Kit was used to extract genomic DNA from the blood cell samples. The rearranged chain carries TRBV7-9 and TRBJ2-7; a weak D assignment points to TRBD2 (5 bases agree). The source is a man aged 25 to 40 in good health and CMV-seronegative. Sequencing input: PBMCs. The encoded CDR3 is CASSLGGSSGEQYF. The nucleotide sequence is given as TGTGCCAGCAGCTTAGGTGGCAGTTCGGGAGAGCAGTACTTC.